The rows below give T cell receptor beta chains drawn from one sample of a study of identical twins. TCRdb re-analysed the 5' RACE reads in MiXCR, keeping a single row per CDR3 protein. The table has 500,000 to 650,000 distinct CDR3 sequences, about 20% seen once. These records were also assigned to another study, of yellow fever vaccine responses in identical twins.

Sequencing was carried out using CD4+ T cells sorted from blood. The receptors shown here come from a woman aged 18 to 35 in good health. Both conserved end residues are part of each CDR3. The order of the fields is D gene, J gene, V gene, clone size, CDR3 DNA, CDR3 protein. A D gene is named only where the DNA matches it firmly. Size is omitted from some rows. Given values are once, few, many or a class for expanded clones.

d_call: TRBD1; j_call: TRBJ2-5; v_call: TRBV5-1; clone_size: NA; cdr3_nt: TGCGCCAGCAGCTACGTAACAGGGGGTGCGGAGACCCAGTACTTC; cdr3_aa: CASSYVTGGAETQYF
d_call: NA; j_call: TRBJ2-3; v_call: TRBV4-1; clone_size: NA; cdr3_nt: TGCGCCAGCAGCCAAGATGACTTACGCACAGATACGCAGTATTTT; cdr3_aa: CASSQDDLRTDTQYF
d_call: NA; j_call: TRBJ2-5; v_call: TRBV7-9; clone_size: NA; cdr3_nt: TGTGCCAGCAGCCCTGGACTGAACCAAGAGACCCAGTACTTC; cdr3_aa: CASSPGLNQETQYF
d_call: NA; j_call: TRBJ2-2; v_call: TRBV12-3/TRBV12-4; clone_size: NA; cdr3_nt: TGTGCCAGCAGTTTAGGCGGTCTAGCCACCGGGGAGCTGTTTTTT; cdr3_aa: CASSLGGLATGELFF
d_call: NA; j_call: TRBJ2-7; v_call: TRBV27; clone_size: NA; cdr3_nt: TGTGCCAGCAGTACGAAGAACGGCAGGGTCTACGAGCAGTACTTC; cdr3_aa: CASSTKNGRVYEQYF
d_call: NA; j_call: TRBJ2-3; v_call: TRBV5-1; clone_size: few; cdr3_nt: TGCGCCAGCAGCTTGGACGCCCCAGATACGCAGTATTTT; cdr3_aa: CASSLDAPDTQYF
d_call: TRBD2; j_call: TRBJ2-7; v_call: TRBV20-1; clone_size: few; cdr3_nt: TGCAGTGCTACGGATAGACTAGCGGGACTGTACGAGCAGTACTTC; cdr3_aa: CSATDRLAGLYEQYF
d_call: NA; j_call: TRBJ2-7; v_call: TRBV18; clone_size: few; cdr3_nt: TGTGCCAGCTCACCCCCCCGAGGGGTCCACGAGCAGTACTTC; cdr3_aa: CASSPPRGVHEQYF
d_call: NA; j_call: TRBJ2-3; v_call: TRBV24-1; clone_size: few; cdr3_nt: TGTGCCACCCGTCCTGCGACAGGAGGCACAGATACGCAGTATTTT; cdr3_aa: CATRPATGGTDTQYF
d_call: TRBD1; j_call: TRBJ1-2; v_call: TRBV7-9; clone_size: NA; cdr3_nt: TGTGCCAGCAGCCTAAAGACAGGGGAGGCATCCTATGGCTACACCTTC; cdr3_aa: CASSLKTGEASYGYTF
d_call: TRBD2; j_call: TRBJ2-1; v_call: TRBV6-1; clone_size: NA; cdr3_nt: TGTGCCAGCAGAGCTGTGGCGGGGGTTTTCTACAATGAGCAGTTCTTC; cdr3_aa: CASRAVAGVFYNEQFF
d_call: TRBD1; j_call: TRBJ1-5; v_call: TRBV12-3/TRBV12-4; clone_size: NA; cdr3_nt: TGTGCCAGCAGTTTAGTCCCAGGGGGTCGGGGTCAGCCCCAGCATTTT; cdr3_aa: CASSLVPGGRGQPQHF
d_call: NA; j_call: TRBJ2-5; v_call: TRBV24-1; clone_size: once; cdr3_nt: TGTGCCACCAGTGATACAGGGACCCAAGAGACCCAGTACTTC; cdr3_aa: CATSDTGTQETQYF
d_call: NA; j_call: TRBJ2-5; v_call: TRBV5-1; clone_size: NA; cdr3_nt: TGCGCCAGCAGTCATACAGGGAAAAAGGAAGAGACCCAGTACTTC; cdr3_aa: CASSHTGKKEETQYF
d_call: TRBD2; j_call: TRBJ2-1; v_call: TRBV10-3; clone_size: few; cdr3_nt: TGTGCCATCAGTGAGTCTAGCGGGGTATCCCACAATGAGCAGTTCTTC; cdr3_aa: CAISESSGVSHNEQFF
d_call: TRBD2; j_call: TRBJ2-4; v_call: TRBV9; clone_size: few; cdr3_nt: TGTGCCAGCAGCCCCCAAGAGGTGGCGGGAGTTAGAGCCAAAAACATTCAGTACTTC; cdr3_aa: CASSPQEVAGVRAKNIQYF
d_call: TRBD1; j_call: TRBJ2-5; v_call: TRBV24-1; clone_size: NA; cdr3_nt: TGTGCCACCAGTGATTCGGGACAGCCACAAGAGACCCAGTACTTC; cdr3_aa: CATSDSGQPQETQYF
d_call: TRBD2; j_call: TRBJ2-3; v_call: TRBV7-9; clone_size: few; cdr3_nt: TGTGCCAGCAGCCGGACTAGTACGACGCAGTATTTT; cdr3_aa: CASSRTSTTQYF
d_call: NA; j_call: TRBJ1-1; v_call: TRBV3-1; clone_size: few; cdr3_nt: TGTGCCAGCAGCCAAGGCCAACCCAACACTGAAGCTTTCTTT; cdr3_aa: CASSQGQPNTEAFF
d_call: NA; j_call: TRBJ2-5; v_call: TRBV2; clone_size: few; cdr3_nt: TGTGCCAGCAGGGTTCCGGGACGAGAGACCCAGTACTTC; cdr3_aa: CASRVPGRETQYF